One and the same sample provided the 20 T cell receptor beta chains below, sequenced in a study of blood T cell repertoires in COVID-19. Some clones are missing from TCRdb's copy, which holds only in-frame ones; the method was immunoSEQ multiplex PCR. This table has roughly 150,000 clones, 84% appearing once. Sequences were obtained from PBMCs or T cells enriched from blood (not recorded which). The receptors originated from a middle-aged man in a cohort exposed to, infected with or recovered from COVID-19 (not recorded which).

CDR3 amino acids: CASSLDPGLGSGANVLTF. In nucleotides, the CDR3 is TGTGCCAGCAGCTTAGACCCAGGGCTTGGCTCTGGGGCCAACGTCCTGACTTTC. The chain joins TRBV7-3 to TRBJ2-6; tentatively, D is TRBD1 (5 bases). The germline V and J ends were trimmed by 2 bases and 0 bases, with 14 bases remaining between them. CDR1 and CDR2 from the germline V gene are SGHTA and FQGTGA. The CDR3 spans 18 residues.

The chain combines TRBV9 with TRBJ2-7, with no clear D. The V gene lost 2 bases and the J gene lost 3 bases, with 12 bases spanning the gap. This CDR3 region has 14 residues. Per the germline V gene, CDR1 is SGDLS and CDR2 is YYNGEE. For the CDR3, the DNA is TGTGCCAGCAGCGTGGGCTCCGAAGGCTACGAGCAGTACTTC. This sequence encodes CASSVGSEGYEQYF.

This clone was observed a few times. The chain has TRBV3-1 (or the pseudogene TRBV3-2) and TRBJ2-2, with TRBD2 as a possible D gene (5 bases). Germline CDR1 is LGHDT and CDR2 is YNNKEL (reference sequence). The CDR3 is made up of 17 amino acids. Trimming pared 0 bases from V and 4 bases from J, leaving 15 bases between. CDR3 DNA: TGTGCCAGCAGCCAAGAACCGGGGTTACTTGGCACCGGGGAGCTGTTTTTT. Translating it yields CASSQEPGLLGTGELFF.

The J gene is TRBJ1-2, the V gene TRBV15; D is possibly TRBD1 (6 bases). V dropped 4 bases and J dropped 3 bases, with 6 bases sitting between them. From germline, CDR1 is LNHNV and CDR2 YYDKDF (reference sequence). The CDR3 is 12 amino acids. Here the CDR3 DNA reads TGTGCCACCAGCACAGGGGACTATGGCTACACCTTC. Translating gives CATSTGDYGYTF.

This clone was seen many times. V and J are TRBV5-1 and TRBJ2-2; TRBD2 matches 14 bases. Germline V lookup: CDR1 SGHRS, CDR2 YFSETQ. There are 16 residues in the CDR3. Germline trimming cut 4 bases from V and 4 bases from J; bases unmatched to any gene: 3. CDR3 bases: TGCGCCAGCAGCGGGGGACTAGCGGGAGTCACCGGGGAGCTGTTTTTT. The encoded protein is CASSGGLAGVTGELFF.

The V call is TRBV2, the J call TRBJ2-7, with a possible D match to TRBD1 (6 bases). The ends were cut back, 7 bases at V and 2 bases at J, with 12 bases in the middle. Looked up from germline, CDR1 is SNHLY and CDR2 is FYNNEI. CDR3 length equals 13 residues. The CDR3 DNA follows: TGTGCCAGCACCTCCCGGGACACCTACGAGCAGTACTTC. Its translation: CASTSRDTYEQYF.

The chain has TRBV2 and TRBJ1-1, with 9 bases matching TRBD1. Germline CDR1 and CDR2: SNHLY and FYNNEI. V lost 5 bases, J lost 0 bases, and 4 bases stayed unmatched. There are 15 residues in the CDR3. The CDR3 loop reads CASSHRGHMNTEAFF. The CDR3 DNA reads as TGTGCCAGCAGTCACAGGGGGCACATGAACACTGAAGCTTTCTTT.

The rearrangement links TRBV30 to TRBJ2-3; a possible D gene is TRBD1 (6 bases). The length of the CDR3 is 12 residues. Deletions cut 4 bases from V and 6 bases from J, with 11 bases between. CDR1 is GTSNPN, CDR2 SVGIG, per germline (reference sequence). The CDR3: CAWTAGEDTQYF. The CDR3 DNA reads TGTGCCTGGACGGCAGGGGAGGATACGCAGTATTTT.

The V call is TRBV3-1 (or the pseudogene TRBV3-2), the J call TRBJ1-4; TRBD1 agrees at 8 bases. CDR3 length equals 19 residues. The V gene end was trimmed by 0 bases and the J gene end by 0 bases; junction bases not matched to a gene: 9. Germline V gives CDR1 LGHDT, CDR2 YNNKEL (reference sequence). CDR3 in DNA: TGTGCCAGCAGCCAAGATAGTAGGACAGGGCGTTCAACTAATGAAAAACTGTTTTTT. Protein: CASSQDSRTGRSTNEKLFF.

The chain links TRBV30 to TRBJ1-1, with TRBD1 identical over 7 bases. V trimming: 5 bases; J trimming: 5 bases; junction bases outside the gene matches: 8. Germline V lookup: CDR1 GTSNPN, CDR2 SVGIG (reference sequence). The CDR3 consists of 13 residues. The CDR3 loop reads CAWRQGGRTEAFF. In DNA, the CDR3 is TGTGCCTGGCGGCAGGGGGGAAGGACTGAAGCTTTCTTT.

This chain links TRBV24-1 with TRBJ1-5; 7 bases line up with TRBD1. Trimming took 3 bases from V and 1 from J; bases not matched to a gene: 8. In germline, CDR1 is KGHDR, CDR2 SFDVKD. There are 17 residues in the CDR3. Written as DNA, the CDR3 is TGTGCCACCAGTGATCCGGACAGGTCTATAAGCAATCAGCCCCAGCATTTT. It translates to CATSDPDRSISNQPQHF.

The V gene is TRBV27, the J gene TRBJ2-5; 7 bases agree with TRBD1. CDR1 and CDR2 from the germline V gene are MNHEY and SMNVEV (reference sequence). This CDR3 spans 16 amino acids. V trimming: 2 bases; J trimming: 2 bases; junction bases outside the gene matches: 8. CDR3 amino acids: CASSLRGSDRQETQYF. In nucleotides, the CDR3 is TGTGCCAGCAGTTTAAGGGGGTCGGACAGGCAAGAGACCCAGTACTTC.

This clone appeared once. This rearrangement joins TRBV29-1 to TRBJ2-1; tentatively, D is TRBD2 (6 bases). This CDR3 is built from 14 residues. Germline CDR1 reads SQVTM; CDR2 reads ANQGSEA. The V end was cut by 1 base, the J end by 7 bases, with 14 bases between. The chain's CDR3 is CSVEVADERNEQFF. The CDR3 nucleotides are TGCAGCGTTGAAGTAGCGGACGAGAGGAATGAGCAGTTCTTC.

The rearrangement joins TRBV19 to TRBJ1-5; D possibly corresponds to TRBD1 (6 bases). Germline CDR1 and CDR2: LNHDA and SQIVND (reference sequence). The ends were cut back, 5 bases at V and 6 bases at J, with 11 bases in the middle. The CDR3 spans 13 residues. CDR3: CASSAGAFQPQHF. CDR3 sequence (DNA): TGTGCCAGTAGTGCAGGGGCCTTTCAGCCCCAGCATTTT.

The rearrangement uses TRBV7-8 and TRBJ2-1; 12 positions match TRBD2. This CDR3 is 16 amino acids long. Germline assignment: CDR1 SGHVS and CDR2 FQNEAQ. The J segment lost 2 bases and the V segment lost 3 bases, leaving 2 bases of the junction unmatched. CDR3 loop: CASSFSSGGAYNEQFF. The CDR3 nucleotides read TGTGCCAGCAGCTTTTCTAGCGGGGGGGCCTACAATGAGCAGTTCTTC.

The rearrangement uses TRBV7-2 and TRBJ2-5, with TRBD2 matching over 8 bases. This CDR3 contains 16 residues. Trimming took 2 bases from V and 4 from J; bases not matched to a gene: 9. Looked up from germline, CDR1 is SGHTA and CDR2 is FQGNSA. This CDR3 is CASSLSRTSRRETQYF. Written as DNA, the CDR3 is TGTGCCAGCAGCTTAAGTAGGACTAGCAGAAGAGAGACCCAGTACTTC.

For the CDR3, the DNA is TGTGCCAGCGGGACTAGCGGCTACAATGAGCAGTTCTTC. Translated, it gives CASGTSGYNEQFF. V gene TRBV19 combines with J gene TRBJ2-1; TRBD2 matches at 11 bases. This CDR3 has 13 residues. The V gene's germline CDR1 is LNHDA and CDR2 SQIVND (reference sequence). The V and J ends lost 9 bases and 3 bases, in that order; junction bases with no gene match: 1.

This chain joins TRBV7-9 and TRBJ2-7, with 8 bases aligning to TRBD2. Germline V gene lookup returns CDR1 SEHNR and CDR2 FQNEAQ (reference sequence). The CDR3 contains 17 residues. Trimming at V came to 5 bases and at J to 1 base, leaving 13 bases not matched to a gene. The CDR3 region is CASSPRSGRILSYEQYF. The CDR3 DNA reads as TGTGCCAGCAGCCCGAGGAGCGGGAGAATACTGTCCTACGAGCAGTACTTC.

CDR3 nucleotides: TGTGCCAGCAGTGGGAGACAGGGGGCGATGAAGGGCGAGCAGTACTTC. This sequence encodes CASSGRQGAMKGEQYF. The rearrangement links TRBV6-1 to TRBJ2-7; 10 bases fit TRBD1. CDR3 length: 16 residues. The germline V gene has CDR1 MNHNS and CDR2 SASEGT. V lost 4 bases, J lost 6 bases, and 12 bases stayed unmatched.

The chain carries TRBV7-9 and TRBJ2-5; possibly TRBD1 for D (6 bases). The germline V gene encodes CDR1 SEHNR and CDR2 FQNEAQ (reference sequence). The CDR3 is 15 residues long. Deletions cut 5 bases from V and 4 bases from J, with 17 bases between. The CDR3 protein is CASSREGGEGETQYF. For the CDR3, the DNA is TGTGCCAGCAGCCGGGAAGGGGGAGAAGGAGAGACCCAGTACTTC.